This is a list of T cell receptor beta chains from one sample in a study of T cells after yellow fever vaccination. TCRdb fed the 5' RACE reads into MiXCR, producing one record per CDR3 protein. The sample contains approximately 510,000 distinct CDR3 sequences, about a fifth of which appear only once. Sequenced material: PBMCs, taken 20 to 25 days after the first yellow fever vaccination. The source is a man younger than 30 who received the YFV17D yellow fever vaccine. Both conserved end residues are part of each CDR3. D genes are given only for firm matches. The size of a clone is reported for some rows only, either as once, few or many, or as a class for expanded clones.

V gene,J gene,clone size,D gene,CDR3 DNA,CDR3 protein
TRBV20-1,TRBJ2-1,NA,NA,TGCAGTGCTCGCGGGACCGGGGGGCAGTTCTTC,CSARGTGGQFF
TRBV3-1,TRBJ2-4,few,TRBD1,TGTGCCAGCAGCCATTCCGGGACAGGGGGCCTAGCCAAAAACATTCAGTACTTC,CASSHSGTGGLAKNIQYF
TRBV25-1,TRBJ2-5,few,TRBD2,TGTGCCAGCAGTGCCCACCCGGGACTAGCGGGGGTTACCGGGGGAGAGACCCAGTACTTC,CASSAHPGLAGVTGGETQYF
TRBV7-3,TRBJ1-2,NA,NA,TGTGCCAGCATCCGTAGCGGCGGGGGGGTCAACTATGGCTACACCTTC,CASIRSGGGVNYGYTF
TRBV7-2,TRBJ2-3,few,NA,TGTGCCAGCAGCTTAGTAGCCAGGGAAACAGATACGCAGTATTTT,CASSLVARETDTQYF
TRBV7-2,TRBJ2-7,NA,NA,TGTGCCAGCAGCTTACTACAGATCTACGAGCAGTACTTC,CASSLLQIYEQYF
TRBV29-1,TRBJ1-5,NA,TRBD1,TGCAGCGTTGCCGGGACAGGGGGCTTCAATCAGCCCCAGCATTTT,CSVAGTGGFNQPQHF
TRBV9,TRBJ1-5,many,NA,TGTGCCAGCAGCGTAGCCGACAATCAGCCCCAGCATTTT,CASSVADNQPQHF
TRBV11-2,TRBJ2-3,few,NA,TGTGCCAGCAGCTTACGACGGTCCGGTCAGGGGACAGATACGCAGTATTTT,CASSLRRSGQGTDTQYF
TRBV18,TRBJ2-7,NA,NA,TGTGCCAGCTCACCAAAGGGTCAGGGGAGCTCCTACGAGCAGTACTTC,CASSPKGQGSSYEQYF
TRBV29-1,TRBJ1-2,few,NA,TGCAGCGTTGTTCGGGCGGACTATGGCTACACCTTC,CSVVRADYGYTF
TRBV6-1,TRBJ2-2,NA,TRBD2,TGTGCCAGCAGCCAAAGCGGGGGGGTCGGGGAGCTGTTTTTT,CASSQSGGVGELFF
TRBV5-8,TRBJ1-2,NA,TRBD1,TGTGCCAGCAGCTTGGCCGACAGGGAACCCTATGGCTACACCTTC,CASSLADREPYGYTF
TRBV3-1,TRBJ2-5,NA,TRBD2,TGTGCCAGCAGCTCGGTAGCGGGGGGCCCGCAAGAGACCCAGTACTTC,CASSSVAGGPQETQYF
TRBV12-3/TRBV12-4,TRBJ2-7,NA,NA,TGTGCCAGCAGTAACAGGGTCTCCTACGAGCAGTACTTC,CASSNRVSYEQYF
TRBV12-3/TRBV12-4,TRBJ2-2,few,NA,TGTGCCAGCAGTGATTGGCGGGGGAACACCGGGGAGCTGTTTTTT,CASSDWRGNTGELFF
TRBV4-3,TRBJ2-5,few,NA,TGCGCCAGCAGCCGGAATCTAGCTCGGGAGACCCAGTACTTC,CASSRNLARETQYF
TRBV6-2/TRBV6-3,TRBJ1-6,NA,NA,TGTGCCAGCAGTTGGGGGCCCCCAGGGTCACCCCTCCACTTT,CASSWGPPGSPLHF
TRBV5-6,TRBJ2-7,NA,NA,TGTGCCAGCAGCCGGGGGACGACGCGGGCAAAGGACTTC,CASSRGTTRAKDF
TRBV20-1,TRBJ1-2,few,NA,TGCAGTGCCTGGGCACCGGGAACCTATGGCTACACCTTC,CSAWAPGTYGYTF
TRBV5-1,TRBJ2-5,NA,TRBD2,TGCGCCAGCAGCTTCGGGACTAGCGGGGTGGAGACCCAGTACTTC,CASSFGTSGVETQYF
TRBV20-1,TRBJ2-6,NA,NA,TGCAGTGCTAGAGATCGGGGACACACTGGGGCCAACGTCCTGACTTTC,CSARDRGHTGANVLTF